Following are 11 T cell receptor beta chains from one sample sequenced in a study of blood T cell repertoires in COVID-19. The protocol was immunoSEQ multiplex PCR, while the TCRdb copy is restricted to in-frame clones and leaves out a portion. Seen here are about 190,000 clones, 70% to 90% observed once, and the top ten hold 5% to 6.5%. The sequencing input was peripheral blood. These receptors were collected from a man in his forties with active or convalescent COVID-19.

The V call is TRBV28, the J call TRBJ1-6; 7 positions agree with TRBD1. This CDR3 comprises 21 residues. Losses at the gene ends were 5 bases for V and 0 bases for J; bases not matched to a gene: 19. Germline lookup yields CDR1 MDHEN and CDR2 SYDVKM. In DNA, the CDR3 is TGTGCCAGCAGTGTAAACACCGGGACAGCCGGGCTTAGCTCCTATAATTCACCCCTCCACTTT. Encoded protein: CASSVNTGTAGLSSYNSPLHF.

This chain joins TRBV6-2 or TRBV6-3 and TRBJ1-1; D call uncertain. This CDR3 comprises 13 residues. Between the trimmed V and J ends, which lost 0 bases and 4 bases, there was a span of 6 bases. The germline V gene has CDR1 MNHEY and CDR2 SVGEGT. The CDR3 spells CASSYSQVTEAFF. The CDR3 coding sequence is TGTGCCAGCAGTTACTCCCAGGTCACTGAAGCTTTCTTT.

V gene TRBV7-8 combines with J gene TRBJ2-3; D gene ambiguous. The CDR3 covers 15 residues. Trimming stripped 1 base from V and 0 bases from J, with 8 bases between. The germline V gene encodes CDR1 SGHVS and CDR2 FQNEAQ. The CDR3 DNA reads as TGTGCCAGCAGCTTAGGACTCCTTAGCACAGATACGCAGTATTTT. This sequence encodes CASSLGLLSTDTQYF.

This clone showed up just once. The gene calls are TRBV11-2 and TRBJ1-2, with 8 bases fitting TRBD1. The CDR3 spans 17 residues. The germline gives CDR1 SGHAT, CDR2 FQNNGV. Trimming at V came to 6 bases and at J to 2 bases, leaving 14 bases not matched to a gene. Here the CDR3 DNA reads TGTGCCAGCAGATCCATCCGGGACAGGAAAGGCAACTATGGCTACACCTTC. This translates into CASRSIRDRKGNYGYTF.

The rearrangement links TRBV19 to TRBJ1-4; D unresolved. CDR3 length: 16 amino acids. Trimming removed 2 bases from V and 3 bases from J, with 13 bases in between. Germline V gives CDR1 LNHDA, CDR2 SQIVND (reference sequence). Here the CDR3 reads CASSISLGSPNEKLFF. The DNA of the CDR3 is TGTGCCAGTAGTATAAGCTTGGGCAGTCCTAATGAAAAACTGTTTTTT.

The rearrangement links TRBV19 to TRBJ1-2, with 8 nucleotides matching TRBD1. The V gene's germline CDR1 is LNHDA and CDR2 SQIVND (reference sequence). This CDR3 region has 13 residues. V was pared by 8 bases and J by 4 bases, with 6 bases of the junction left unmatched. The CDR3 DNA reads TGTGCCAGTCCGACAGGGGATGGCTATGGCTACACCTTC. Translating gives CASPTGDGYGYTF.

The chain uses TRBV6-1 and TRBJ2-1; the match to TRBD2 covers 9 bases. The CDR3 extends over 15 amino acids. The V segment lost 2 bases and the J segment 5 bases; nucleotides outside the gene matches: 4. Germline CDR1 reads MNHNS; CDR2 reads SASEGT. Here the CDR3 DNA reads TGTGCCAGCAGTGAACCGGGACTAGCTCACAATGAGCAGTTCTTC. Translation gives CASSEPGLAHNEQFF.

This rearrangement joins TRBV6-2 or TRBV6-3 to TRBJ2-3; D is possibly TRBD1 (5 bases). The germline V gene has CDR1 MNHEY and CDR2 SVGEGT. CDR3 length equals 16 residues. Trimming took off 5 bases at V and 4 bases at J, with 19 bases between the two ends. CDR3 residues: CASSGSGFSISDTQYF. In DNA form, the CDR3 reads TGTGCCAGCAGTGGATCAGGGTTTTCTATTTCAGATACGCAGTATTTT.

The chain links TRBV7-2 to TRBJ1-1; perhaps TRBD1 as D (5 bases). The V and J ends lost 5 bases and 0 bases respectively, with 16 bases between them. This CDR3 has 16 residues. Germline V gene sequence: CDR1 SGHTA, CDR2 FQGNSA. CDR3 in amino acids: CASSPPGRQLNTEAFF. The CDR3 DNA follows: TGTGCCAGCAGCCCACCGGGTCGACAGCTGAACACTGAAGCTTTCTTT. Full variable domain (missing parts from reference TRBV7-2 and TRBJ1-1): GAGVSQSPSNKVTEKGKDVELRCDPISGHTALYWYRQSLGQGLEFLIYFQGNSAPDKSGLPSDRFSAERTGGSVSTLTIQRTQQEDSAVYLCASSPPGRQLNTEAFFGQGTRLTVV.

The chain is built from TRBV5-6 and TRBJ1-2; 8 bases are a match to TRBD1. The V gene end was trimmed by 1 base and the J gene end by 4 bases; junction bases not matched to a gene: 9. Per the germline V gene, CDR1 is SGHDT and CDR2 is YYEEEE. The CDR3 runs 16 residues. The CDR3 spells CASSLIAGGAVYGYTF. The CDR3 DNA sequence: TGTGCCAGCAGCTTGATTGCAGGGGGCGCCGTCTATGGCTACACCTTC.

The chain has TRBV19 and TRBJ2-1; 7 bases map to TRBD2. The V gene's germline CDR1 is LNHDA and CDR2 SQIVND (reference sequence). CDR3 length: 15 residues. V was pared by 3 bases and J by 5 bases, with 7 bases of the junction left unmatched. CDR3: CASSIDSGVDNEQFF. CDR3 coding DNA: TGTGCCAGTAGTATCGACAGCGGGGTAGACAATGAGCAGTTCTTC.